Below are 18 T cell receptor beta chains sequenced from a single sample in a study of T cell repertoires in cytomegalovirus infection (dated by TCRdb to the late 2010s). Reads for this sample came from an Illumina HiSeq 1500. In-frame beta chains were kept once TCRdb had trimmed the public reads at Q25 with fastp and called clones with MiXCR. Each CDR3 protein gets just one entry, which takes the most common genes and DNA from the rows behind it. In all, the sample holds more than 45,000 distinct CDR3 sequences, and more than 25% of those were seen once. The ten largest clones take up around 70% of the sample. No antigen is known for these receptors. Sequenced input: PBMCs, sequenced either directly or after in vitro stimulation (not recorded which). These receptors all come from a human donor in good health (CMV status not recorded). Some clones in this sample may be carry-over from other donors' samples.

The chain employs TRBV6-5 and TRBJ2-5, with D possibly being TRBD2 (7 bases). CDR1 is MNHEY and CDR2 is SVGAGI in the germline V gene. The CDR3 has 15 residues. With 5 bases removed from V and 4 bases from J, the gap between germline ends came to 17 bases. CDR3 loop: CASSTPRGAGETQYF. CDR3 coding DNA: TGTGCCAGCAGTACCCCCCGGGGGGCCGGAGAGACCCAGTACTTC.

The chain uses TRBV20-1 and TRBJ2-7; 7 nucleotides agree with TRBD2. Germline lookup yields CDR1 DFQATT and CDR2 SNEGSKA (reference sequence). The CDR3 consists of 15 residues. J lost 2 bases, V lost 0 bases, and 7 bases had no gene match. The CDR3 DNA reads as TGCAGTGCTAGAGATGGGAGGGAGGGGACCTACGAGCAGTACTTC. Translating it yields CSARDGREGTYEQYF.

V gene TRBV20-1 combines with J gene TRBJ1-2; maybe TRBD1 (6 bases). CDR1 DFQATT and CDR2 SNEGSKA come from the germline V gene (reference sequence). The CDR3 is 12 residues long. V shed 4 bases and J shed 8 bases, with 14 bases lying between them. DNA of the CDR3: TGCAGTGCTACTGGCGGGGGCCAGGGCTACACCTTC. Its translation is CSATGGGQGYTF.

The J gene is TRBJ1-5, the V gene TRBV7-8; D is ambiguous. This CDR3 spans 13 amino acids. Germline V gene data show CDR1 as SGHVS and CDR2 as FQNEAQ. Trimming removed 1 base from V and 6 bases from J, with 7 bases in between. The DNA for the CDR3 is TGTGCCAGCAGCTTAGGAGTGGTTCAGCCCCAGCATTTT. Translation: CASSLGVVQPQHF.

The chain joins TRBV27 to TRBJ1-5; 10 bases fit TRBD1. Germline values: CDR1 MNHEY, CDR2 SMNVEV (reference sequence). This CDR3 is 15 amino acids long. V dropped 6 bases and J dropped 3; count of bases not matched to a gene: 5. The CDR3 reads CASSPGTGVNQPQHF. DNA of the CDR3: TGTGCCAGCAGCCCCGGGACAGGGGTCAATCAGCCCCAGCATTTT.

V gene TRBV4-3 combines with J gene TRBJ2-7; D possibly corresponds to TRBD2 (6 bases). V lost 4 bases to trimming and J lost 9 bases, with 22 bases between them. The CDR3 is made up of 15 amino acids. Looked up from germline, CDR1 is LGHNA and CDR2 is YSLEER. In DNA form, the CDR3 reads TGCGCCAGCAGCCCAGAGCCGGGACTCCGCCTGGGGCAGTACTTC. The encoded protein is CASSPEPGLRLGQYF.

This clonotype has only a few counts. The chain employs TRBV12-3 or TRBV12-4 and TRBJ1-2; D gene uncertain. The CDR3 is made up of 14 amino acids. V was trimmed by 5 bases and J by 6 bases, leaving 16 bases between them. CDR3 loop: CASSLLGPYDGYTF. The DNA of the CDR3 is TGTGCCAGCAGTCTCCTCGGGCCGTACGATGGCTACACCTTC.

This clonotype turned up a few times. This chain links TRBV10-3 with TRBJ1-1, with D possibly matching TRBD1 (6 bases). Per the germline V gene, CDR1 is ENHRY and CDR2 is SYGVKD. V lost 2 bases and J lost 1, with 11 bases in between. This CDR3 spans 15 amino acids. CDR3 sequence (DNA): TGTGCCATCAGTGAGCCGGGGGCAGGGAACACTGAAGCTTTCTTT. This translates into CAISEPGAGNTEAFF.

Concerning this clonotype: One end of the junction is discordant with germline, which a read error may explain. The chain is built from TRBV18 and TRBJ2-7; 7 nucleotides align to TRBD2. This CDR3 comprises 14 residues. The germline CDR1 and CDR2 sequences are KGHSH and LQKENI. The CDR3 DNA sequence: TGTGCCAGCTCACCAAGGGAGGGAGTACTAAAGATATCATTC. It specifies CASSPREGVLKISF.

This clonotype was picked up many times. CDR3: CASSGGTSGYNEQFF. In DNA, the CDR3 is TGTGCCAGCAGCGGGGGGACTAGCGGTTACAATGAGCAGTTCTTC. This chain connects TRBV11-3 to TRBJ2-1; 11 bases match TRBD2. The CDR3 runs to 15 residues. Germline V CDR1 and CDR2: SGHNT, YENEEA. V gave up 5 bases and J gave up 4 bases; unmatched junction bases: 4. Together with reference TRBV11-3 and TRBJ2-1, the CDR3 gives the full variable domain: EAGVVQSPRYKIIEKKQPVAFWCNPISGHNTLYWYLQNLGQGPELLIRYENEEAVDDSQLPKDRFSAERLKGVDSTLKIQPAELGDSAVYLCASSGGTSGYNEQFFGPGTRLTVL.

In this sample, this clonotype turned up a few times. The rearrangement joins TRBV15 to TRBJ2-5; no clear D. Per the germline V gene, CDR1 is LNHNV and CDR2 is YYDKDF (reference sequence). Trimming shortened V by 6 bases and J by 1 base, and 9 bases separated the two germline ends. The CDR3 has 13 residues. This CDR3 reads CATSGFPQETQYF. The CDR3 bases are TGTGCCACCAGTGGGTTCCCCCAAGAGACCCAGTACTTC.

The sample holds many counts of this clonotype. The V and J genes are TRBV7-2 and TRBJ2-5; 12 bases map to TRBD2. Germline values: CDR1 SGHTA, CDR2 FQGNSA. V dropped 3 bases and J dropped 1; count of bases not matched to a gene: 6. CDR3 length equals 17 residues. The CDR3 coding sequence is TGTGCCAGCAGCTTCCCGGGACTAGCGGGTTCCCAAGAGACCCAGTACTTC. Translated: CASSFPGLAGSQETQYF.

V and J are TRBV20-1 and TRBJ2-3, with D possibly called TRBD1 or TRBD2 (7 bases each). The CDR3 sequence is 15 residues long. The germline CDR1 and CDR2 sequences are DFQATT and SNEGSKA (reference sequence). The V and J ends lost 6 bases and 0 bases respectively, with 16 bases between them. In nucleotides, the CDR3 is TGCAGTGCCGCGGGGGACAGACGTAGCACAGATACGCAGTATTTT. It specifies CSAAGDRRSTDTQYF.

The chain links TRBV7-2 to TRBJ2-5, with TRBD1 matching over 8 bases. CDR1 is SGHTA and CDR2 is FQGNSA in the germline V gene. The CDR3 runs 14 residues. Trimming at V came to 3 bases and at J to 5 bases, leaving 5 bases not matched to a gene. In DNA, the CDR3 is TGTGCCAGCAGCTTTATACAGGGGGACGAGACCCAGTACTTC. Translating gives CASSFIQGDETQYF.

This clonotype occurred a few times. The chain links TRBV2 to TRBJ1-1; D gene uncertain. V shed 5 bases and J shed 0 bases, with 10 bases lying between them. The CDR3 has 14 amino acids. Germline values: CDR1 SNHLY, CDR2 FYNNEI. CDR3 residues: CASSKDTLNTEAFF. The CDR3 DNA sequence: TGTGCCAGCAGTAAAGACACCCTGAACACTGAAGCTTTCTTT.

This clonotype was seen a handful of times. The chain recombines TRBV5-1 with TRBJ2-1; 11 bases line up with TRBD2. Germline V lookup: CDR1 SGHRS, CDR2 YFSETQ. The CDR3 has 16 amino acids. After removal of 6 bases from V and 0 bases from J, the junction contained 5 bases not matched to a gene. CDR3 sequence: CASKGLAESSYNEQFF. The DNA for the CDR3 is TGCGCCAGCAAGGGACTAGCGGAGAGCTCCTACAATGAGCAGTTCTTC.

The J gene is TRBJ2-1, the V gene TRBV27; 7 bases are shared with TRBD2. From germline, CDR1 is MNHEY and CDR2 SMNVEV (reference sequence). This CDR3 has 17 residues. The V segment lost 3 bases and the J segment 9 bases; nucleotides outside the gene matches: 17. The CDR3 region is CASSFRTKGLVFSEQFF. In DNA form, the CDR3 reads TGTGCCAGCAGTTTTCGGACCAAAGGACTAGTTTTTAGTGAGCAGTTCTTC.

The J gene is TRBJ2-4, the V gene TRBV19; 10 nucleotides line up with TRBD2. V gave up 8 bases and J gave up 8 bases; unmatched junction bases: 6. Germline lookup yields CDR1 LNHDA and CDR2 SQIVND (reference sequence). The CDR3 has 13 residues. The CDR3 coding sequence is TGTGCCAGTTCTAGCGGGAGTAGTGACATTCAGTACTTC. Encoded protein: CASSSGSSDIQYF.